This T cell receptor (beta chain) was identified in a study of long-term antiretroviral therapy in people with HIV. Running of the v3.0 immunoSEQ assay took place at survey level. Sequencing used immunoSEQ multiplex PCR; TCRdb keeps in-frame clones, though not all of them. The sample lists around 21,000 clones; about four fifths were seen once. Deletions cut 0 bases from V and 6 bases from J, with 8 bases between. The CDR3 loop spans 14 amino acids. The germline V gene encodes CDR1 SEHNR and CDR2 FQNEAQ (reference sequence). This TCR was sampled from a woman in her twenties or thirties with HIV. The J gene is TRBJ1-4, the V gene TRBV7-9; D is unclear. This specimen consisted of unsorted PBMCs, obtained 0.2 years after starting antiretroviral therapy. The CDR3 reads CASSLAGGDEKLFF. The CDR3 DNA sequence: TGTGCCAGCAGCTTAGCGGGTGGAGATGAAAAACTGTTTTTT.